Listed below are T cell receptor beta chains from one sample, sequenced in a study of early T cells in non-severe SARS-CoV-2 infection. TCRdb itself ran the 5' RACE reads through MiXCR, one entry per CDR3 protein. The sample has some 64,000 distinct CDR3 sequences, roughly 13% seen once; the top ten hold roughly 8.3%. The material sequenced was whole blood. The receptor source for this set is an adult who was a healthcare worker with PCR-confirmed SARS-CoV-2 infection or an uninfected control (not recorded which). The CDR3 runs from the conserved cysteine through the conserved F or W. Fields, in order: J gene, clone size, D gene, V gene, CDR3 DNA, CDR3 protein. A D gene is named only where the DNA matches it firmly. A clone size is listed for some rows: how often the clone was seen (once, few, many), or a class if it is expanded.

j_call: TRBJ2-3
clone_size: many
d_call: NA
v_call: TRBV28
cdr3_nt: TGTGCCAGCAGTCCCAGGGAGTTACACACAGATACGCAGTATTTT
cdr3_aa: CASSPRELHTDTQYF

j_call: TRBJ1-2
clone_size: few
d_call: TRBD1
v_call: TRBV7-6
cdr3_nt: TGTGCCAGCAGCCCTCGACAGGGGGCTGGCTATGGCTACACCTTC
cdr3_aa: CASSPRQGAGYGYTF

j_call: TRBJ2-7
clone_size: many
d_call: TRBD1
v_call: TRBV25-1
cdr3_nt: TGTGCCAGCAGTGCGGCCGTGGGACAGGGTAAACCACCCGAGCAGTACTTC
cdr3_aa: CASSAAVGQGKPPEQYF

j_call: TRBJ1-5
clone_size: many
d_call: NA
v_call: TRBV6-1
cdr3_nt: TGTGCCAGCCGCGGGCAGGGTGGCAATCAGCCCCAGCATTTT
cdr3_aa: CASRGQGGNQPQHF

j_call: TRBJ2-7
clone_size: NA
d_call: NA
v_call: TRBV29-1
cdr3_nt: TGCAGCGTTGAATTACCCCACCTTCACGAGCAGTACTTC
cdr3_aa: CSVELPHLHEQYF

j_call: TRBJ2-7
clone_size: few
d_call: NA
v_call: TRBV20-1
cdr3_nt: TGCAGTGCTTCCCCGTACGCCGACGAGCAGTACTTC
cdr3_aa: CSASPYADEQYF

j_call: TRBJ2-1
clone_size: few
d_call: NA
v_call: TRBV7-3
cdr3_nt: TGTGCCAGCAGCCCCAGTATGGTTGGCGGATCCTACAATGAGCAGTTCTTC
cdr3_aa: CASSPSMVGGSYNEQFF

j_call: TRBJ1-2
clone_size: NA
d_call: NA
v_call: TRBV7-9
cdr3_nt: TGTGCCACCAGACGGAGACCATCGGTCTCTTGGGCTCAGTCGGAGGGCTACACCTTC
cdr3_aa: CATRRRPSVSWAQSEGYTF

j_call: TRBJ1-2
clone_size: NA
d_call: NA
v_call: TRBV10-3
cdr3_nt: TGTGCCATCATGCCGCACGGGGGTCGTGCGGGCTACACCTTC
cdr3_aa: CAIMPHGGRAGYTF

j_call: TRBJ2-2
clone_size: NA
d_call: NA
v_call: TRBV2
cdr3_nt: TGTGCCAGCAGACCCGGACTCAACACCGGGGAGCTGTTTTTT
cdr3_aa: CASRPGLNTGELFF

j_call: TRBJ2-1
clone_size: few
d_call: NA
v_call: TRBV28
cdr3_nt: TGTGCCACCGTGGGATCTGTTACGTGGAATGAGCAGTTCTTC
cdr3_aa: CATVGSVTWNEQFF

j_call: TRBJ2-3
clone_size: many
d_call: TRBD2
v_call: TRBV4-1
cdr3_nt: TGCGCCAGCAGTAGTATTCTGACTAGCGGGAATCGCGCAGATACGCAGTATTTT
cdr3_aa: CASSSILTSGNRADTQYF

j_call: TRBJ2-7
clone_size: many
d_call: NA
v_call: TRBV28
cdr3_nt: TGTGCCAGCAGTTTTGGAGCCCCCTACGAGCAGTACTTC
cdr3_aa: CASSFGAPYEQYF

j_call: TRBJ2-7
clone_size: few
d_call: TRBD1
v_call: TRBV7-2
cdr3_nt: TGTGCCAGCAGATTGGACAGGGGCCCTACCTACGAGCAGTACTTC
cdr3_aa: CASRLDRGPTYEQYF

j_call: TRBJ2-1
clone_size: NA
d_call: TRBD2
v_call: TRBV10-3
cdr3_nt: TGTGCCATCAGTGAGTCCCTCCGACTAGCGGGAGAACGCAATGAGCAGTTCTTC
cdr3_aa: CAISESLRLAGERNEQFF

j_call: TRBJ2-7
clone_size: few
d_call: NA
v_call: TRBV4-3
cdr3_nt: TGCGCCAGCAGCCAAGATAACGTCGGACAGCGAACCTACGAGCAGTACTTC
cdr3_aa: CASSQDNVGQRTYEQYF

j_call: TRBJ2-3
clone_size: NA
d_call: NA
v_call: TRBV20-1
cdr3_nt: TGCAGTGCTAGAGCCCCACGCGGGGCGCAGTATTTT
cdr3_aa: CSARAPRGAQYF

j_call: TRBJ2-1
clone_size: many
d_call: NA
v_call: TRBV7-2
cdr3_nt: TGTGCCAGCAGCTTAGTAGAGGACTGGACTTTCGATGAGCAGTTCTTC
cdr3_aa: CASSLVEDWTFDEQFF

j_call: TRBJ2-7
clone_size: many
d_call: NA
v_call: TRBV20-1
cdr3_nt: TGCAGTGCTCCCACCAGGGCCTACGAGCAGTACTTC
cdr3_aa: CSAPTRAYEQYF

j_call: TRBJ2-2
clone_size: few
d_call: TRBD2
v_call: TRBV6-5
cdr3_nt: TGTGCCAGCAGTCGGGGGGGGCCGAACACCGGGGAGCTGTTTTTT
cdr3_aa: CASSRGGPNTGELFF

j_call: TRBJ1-4
clone_size: NA
d_call: NA
v_call: TRBV11-2
cdr3_nt: TGTGCCAGCAGCTTTGGGAGACGCGCTAATGAAAAACTGTTTTTT
cdr3_aa: CASSFGRRANEKLFF